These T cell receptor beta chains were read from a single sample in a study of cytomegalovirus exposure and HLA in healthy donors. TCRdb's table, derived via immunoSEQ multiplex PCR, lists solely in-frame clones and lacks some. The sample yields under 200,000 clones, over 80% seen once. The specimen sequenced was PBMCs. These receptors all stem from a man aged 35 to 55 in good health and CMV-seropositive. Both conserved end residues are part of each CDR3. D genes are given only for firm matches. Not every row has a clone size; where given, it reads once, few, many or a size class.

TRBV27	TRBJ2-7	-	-	TGTGCCAGCGGACTCTGGTTCGAAACACTCGGAACCTACGAGCAGTACTTC	CASGLWFETLGTYEQYF
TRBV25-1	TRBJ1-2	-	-	TGTGCCAGCCAGGAGGTGGGGATCTATGGCTACACCTTC	CASQEVGIYGYTF
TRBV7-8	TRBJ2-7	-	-	TGTGCCAGCACCCTGGGGCCGGGGGACTCCTACGAGCAGTACTTC	CASTLGPGDSYEQYF
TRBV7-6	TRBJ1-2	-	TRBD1	TGTGCCAGCAGCCCCGGAGAGACAGGGATGAACTATGGCTACACCTTC	CASSPGETGMNYGYTF
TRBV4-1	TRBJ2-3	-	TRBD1	TGCGCCAGCAGCCAAGATGAGGGGACAGGGTCGGTCGCAGATACGCAGTATTTT	CASSQDEGTGSVADTQYF
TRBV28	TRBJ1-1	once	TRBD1	TGTGCCAGCAGCGGGACAGTGCCTGAAGCTTTCTTT	CASSGTVPEAFF
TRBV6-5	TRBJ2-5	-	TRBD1	TGTGCCAGCAGTGGGACAGGGGTGTTGGAGACCCAGTACTTC	CASSGTGVLETQYF
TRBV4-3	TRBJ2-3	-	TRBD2	TGCGCCAGCAGCCAAGATGGCACTAGCGGGACAGATACGCAGTATTTT	CASSQDGTSGTDTQYF
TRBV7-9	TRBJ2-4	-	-	TGTGCCAGCAGCTTAGCTAGTAGTATAAACATTCAGTACTTC	CASSLASSINIQYF
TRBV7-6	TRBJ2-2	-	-	TGTGCCAGCAGCTTTTTTATAGACACCGGGGAGCTGTTTTTT	CASSFFIDTGELFF
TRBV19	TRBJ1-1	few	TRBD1	TGTGCCAGTAGCATCCTACAGGGGGGGGACACTGAAGCTTTCTTT	CASSILQGGDTEAFF
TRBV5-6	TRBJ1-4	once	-	TGTGCCAGCAGCTTCGGGAATGCTAATGAAAAACTGTTTTTT	CASSFGNANEKLFF
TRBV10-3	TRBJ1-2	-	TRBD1	TGTGCCATCAGTGAGTCCTTTCCAGGGGGCACCAACTATGGCTACACCTTC	CAISESFPGGTNYGYTF
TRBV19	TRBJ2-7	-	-	TGTGCCAGTAGTGCCCTGGGCAGCTCCTACGAGCAGTACTTC	CASSALGSSYEQYF
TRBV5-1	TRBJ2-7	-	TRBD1	TGCGCCAGCAGCTGGGCGACAGGGAACAGCGAGCAGTACTTC	CASSWATGNSEQYF
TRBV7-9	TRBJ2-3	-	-	TGTGCCAGCAGCTCTGGGGGCACGCAGTATTTT	CASSSGGTQYF
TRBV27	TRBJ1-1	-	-	TGTGCCTCGAGGGTGAGGGCCTTAATGAACACTGAAGCTTTCTTT	CASRVRALMNTEAFF
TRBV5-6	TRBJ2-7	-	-	TGTGCCAGCAGCCCCGTCTTAACTTCCTACGAGCAGTACTTC	CASSPVLTSYEQYF
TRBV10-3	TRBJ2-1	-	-	TGTGCCATCAGTACAGGGTCGGAGAATGAGCAGTTCTTC	CAISTGSENEQFF
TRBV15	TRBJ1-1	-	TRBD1	TGTGCCACCAGCAGTCGGGACAGGGGGTTTATGAACACTGAAGCTTTCTTT	CATSSRDRGFMNTEAFF
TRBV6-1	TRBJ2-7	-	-	TGTGCCAGCAGTGAATGGGGGGGCGGCTCCTACGAGCAGTACTTC	CASSEWGGGSYEQYF
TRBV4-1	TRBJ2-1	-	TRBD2	TGCGCCACCGAGTCGGGGGGGGCCTCCTACAATGAGCAGTTCTTC	CATESGGASYNEQFF
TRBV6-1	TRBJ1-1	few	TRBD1	TGTGCCAGCAGTGGGGGACAGTCGGGAGGGACTGAAGCTTTCTTT	CASSGGQSGGTEAFF
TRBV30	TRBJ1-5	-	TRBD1	TGTGCCTGGAGCGGGACAGCCAGCAATCAGCCCCAGCATTTT	CAWSGTASNQPQHF
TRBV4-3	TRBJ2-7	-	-	TGCGCCAGCAGCCAAGATAGCCCTCCTTACGAGCAGTACTTC	CASSQDSPPYEQYF
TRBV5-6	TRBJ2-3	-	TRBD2	TGTGCCAGCAGCCTCTCCCTGCTAGCGGGGGGTCGCACAGATACGCAGTATTTT	CASSLSLLAGGRTDTQYF
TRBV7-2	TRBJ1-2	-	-	TGTGCCAGCAGCTTAGCCAACGGCTATGGCTACACCTTC	CASSLANGYGYTF
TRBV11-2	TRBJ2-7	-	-	TGTGCCAGCAATCCCGGGGTTCGAGCGAGCTCCTACGAGCAGTACTTC	CASNPGVRASSYEQYF
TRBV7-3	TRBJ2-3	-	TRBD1	TGTGCCAGCAGCTTAACTGAGGGGGCCTGGGATACGCAGTATTTT	CASSLTEGAWDTQYF
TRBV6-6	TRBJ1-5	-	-	TGTGCCAGCAGATTCGACAGTGAGCAGCCCCAGCATTTT	CASRFDSEQPQHF
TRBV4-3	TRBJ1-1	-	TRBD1	TGCGCCAGCAGCCAAGATGCCAGGACAGGGGCCACTGAAGCTTTCTTT	CASSQDARTGATEAFF
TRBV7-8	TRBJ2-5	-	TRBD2	TGTGCCAGCAGCTCGGGGGGTCGAGAGACCCAGTACTTC	CASSSGGRETQYF
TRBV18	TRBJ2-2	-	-	TGTGCCAGCTCACAACAGGGCTACACCGGGGAGCTGTTTTTT	CASSQQGYTGELFF
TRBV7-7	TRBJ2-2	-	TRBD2	TGTGCTAGCAGCTCCAGCGGGGGCCCTGGGACCGGGGAGCTGTTTTTT	CASSSSGGPGTGELFF
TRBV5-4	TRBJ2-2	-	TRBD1	TGTGCCAGCAGAAATCCACTCGACTCAGGGGGTAACACCGGGGAGCTGTTTTTT	CASRNPLDSGGNTGELFF
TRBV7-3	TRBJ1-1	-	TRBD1	TGTGCCAGCAGCGCGGGACAGGGTATCGCTGAAGCTTTCTTT	CASSAGQGIAEAFF
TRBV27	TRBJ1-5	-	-	TGTGCCAGCAGTTTCGCCGGGAGGGCGGTTCAGCCCCAGCATTTT	CASSFAGRAVQPQHF
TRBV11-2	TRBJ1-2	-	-	TGTGCCAGCAGTCAGGTGGGGGGGTGGTATGGCTACACCTTC	CASSQVGGWYGYTF
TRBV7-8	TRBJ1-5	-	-	TGTGCCAGCAGCTTGGGACAACGCAATCAGCCCCAGCATTTT	CASSLGQRNQPQHF
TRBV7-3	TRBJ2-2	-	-	TGTGCCAGCAGCTTATTCGGTGTGAACACCGGGGAGCTGTTTTTT	CASSLFGVNTGELFF
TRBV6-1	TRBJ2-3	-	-	TGTGCCAGCAGTGAAGCGGCGGCCGGGTTAACGCAGTATTTT	CASSEAAAGLTQYF
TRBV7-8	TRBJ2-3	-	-	TGTGCCAGCAGCTTAAGGGGGATAGATACGCAGTATTTT	CASSLRGIDTQYF
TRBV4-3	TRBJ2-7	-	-	TGCGCCAGCAGCCAAGATTTCAGGTCCGTCTCCTACGAGCAGTACTTC	CASSQDFRSVSYEQYF
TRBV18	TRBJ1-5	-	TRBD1	TGTGCCAGCTCACAGGACAGGGGAGATCAGCCCCAGCATTTT	CASSQDRGDQPQHF
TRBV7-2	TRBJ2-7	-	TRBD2	TGTGCCAGCAGGAAGCGGGGCACCTACGAGCAGTACTTC	CASRKRGTYEQYF
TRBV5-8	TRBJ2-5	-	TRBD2	TGTGCCAGCAGCGGGGGCGGGGGGCAAGAGACCCAGTACTTC	CASSGGGGQETQYF
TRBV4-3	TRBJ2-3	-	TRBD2	TGCGCCAGCAGCCAAGTGACTAGCGGGGGAAACACAGATACGCAGTATTTT	CASSQVTSGGNTDTQYF
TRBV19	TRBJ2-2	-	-	TGTGCCAGTAGTATAAGTGGCAGGGCTTCTTTCGCGAACACCGGGGAGCTGTTTTTT	CASSISGRASFANTGELFF
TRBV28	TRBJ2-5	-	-	TGTGCCAGCGATGGAGGGGAAGAGACCCAGTACTTC	CASDGGEETQYF
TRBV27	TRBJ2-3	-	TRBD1	TGTGCCAGCAGCCTCGGGACAGGGCAGTTGGCAGATACGCAGTATTTT	CASSLGTGQLADTQYF
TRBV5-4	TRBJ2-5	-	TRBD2	TGTGCCAGCAGCGGATCCGGGACTACCCAAGAGACCCAGTACTTC	CASSGSGTTQETQYF
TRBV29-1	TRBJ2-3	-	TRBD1	TGCAGCGTTCCCGGGACAGGAGGGAATACGCAGTATTTT	CSVPGTGGNTQYF
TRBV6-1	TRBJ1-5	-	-	TGTGCCAGCAGTGAATCCGGCAGGGATCAGCCCCAGCATTTT	CASSESGRDQPQHF
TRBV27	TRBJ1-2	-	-	TGTGCCAGCAGTTTATCGAGGCGGGGGCGCATAATCTCCTTC	CASSLSRRGRIISF
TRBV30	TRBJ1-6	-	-	TGTGCCTGGAAGTTCCGCGGTACGGATAATTCACCCCTCCACTTT	CAWKFRGTDNSPLHF